The rows below give T cell receptor beta chains drawn from one sample of a study of T cell responses to AZD1222 COVID-19 vaccine. Only in-frame clones appear in the TCRdb table, and some are missing; sequencing was by immunoSEQ multiplex PCR. The repertoire holds over 130,000 clones, more than 80% seen once, with around 3.1% in the top ten. This specimen consisted of peripheral blood, obtained 28 days after the second AZD1222 dose. These receptors were obtained from an adult who received the AZD1222 COVID-19 vaccine. Each CDR3 is given without its conserved first and last residue.

V: TRBV6-5
J: TRBJ1-6
CDR3: ASSYSTRGLYSPLH

V: TRBV5-5
J: TRBJ2-2
CDR3: ASSWGEITAGELF

V: TRBV3-1/TRBV3-2
J: TRBJ1-5
CDR3: ASSSHHTVNQPQH

V: TRBV28
J: TRBJ1-1
CDR3: ASSLRGWTEAF

V: TRBV18
J: TRBJ1-1
CDR3: ASSEDMNTEAF

V: TRBV5-1
J: TRBJ1-1
CDR3: ASRRGAGNTEAF

V: TRBV19
J: TRBJ2-1
CDR3: ASSDTLFGEQF

V: TRBV9
J: TRBJ2-2
CDR3: ASSSQGANTGELF

V: TRBV9
J: TRBJ2-7
CDR3: ASSPPSSYEQY

V: TRBV5-1
J: TRBJ1-2
CDR3: ASSSQDRLKGYT

V: TRBV24-1
J: TRBJ2-3
CDR3: ATSDRRGTGGDTQY

V: TRBV6-5
J: TRBJ1-1
CDR3: ASSPPPWMNTEAF

V: TRBV11-2
J: TRBJ2-3
CDR3: ASSLRAGAGTDTQY

V: TRBV14
J: TRBJ1-1
CDR3: ASSQAGRGNTEAF

V: TRBV7-2
J: TRBJ1-2
CDR3: ASSFRGDGYT

V: TRBV5-4
J: TRBJ2-3
CDR3: ASSTPTSGQSSGTQY

V: TRBV6-5
J: TRBJ2-2
CDR3: ASRRGHTGELF

V: TRBV15
J: TRBJ2-7
CDR3: ATSRRDGSYEQY

V: TRBV10-1
J: TRBJ2-5
CDR3: ASSDAGRGETQY

V: TRBV6-1
J: TRBJ1-1
CDR3: ASRQGMNTEAF

V: TRBV4-1
J: TRBJ1-1
CDR3: ASTEGQGYTEAF

V: TRBV9
J: TRBJ2-1
CDR3: ASSVAWGQAYNEQF

V: TRBV5-1
J: TRBJ1-3
CDR3: ASSSGQDGNTIY

V: TRBV4-1
J: TRBJ2-5
CDR3: ASSQGLGGGETQY

V: TRBV7-6
J: TRBJ2-3
CDR3: ASSLAGGPGADTQY

V: TRBV24-1
J: TRBJ1-5
CDR3: ATRQGSNQPQH

V: TRBV3-1/TRBV3-2
J: TRBJ2-7
CDR3: ASSARRAVDEQY

V: TRBV9
J: TRBJ1-3
CDR3: ASSPTRDRNSGNTIY

V: TRBV5-1
J: TRBJ1-1
CDR3: ASSIRQGMNTEAF

V: TRBV5-5
J: TRBJ1-3
CDR3: ASSLRALFGNTIY

V: TRBV24-1
J: TRBJ2-1
CDR3: ATSGELAVTYNEQF

V: TRBV28
J: TRBJ2-7
CDR3: ASSLVSRGLVRGEQY

V: TRBV5-1
J: TRBJ1-2
CDR3: ASSLANPGAYGYT

V: TRBV10-1
J: TRBJ2-5
CDR3: ASSGTSGRAQETQY

V: TRBV19
J: TRBJ1-1
CDR3: ASTGTNRNRVNTEAF

V: TRBV6-4
J: TRBJ1-1
CDR3: ASSVQGIGNTEAF

V: TRBV27
J: TRBJ1-1
CDR3: ASSPISLDTEAF

V: TRBV14
J: TRBJ2-7
CDR3: ASSWTSGPYEQY

V: TRBV18
J: TRBJ1-2
CDR3: ASSPLSGSDGYT

V: TRBV27
J: TRBJ2-2
CDR3: ASSPGTSTGELF

V: TRBV5-1
J: TRBJ2-7
CDR3: ASSLNGLIYEQY

V: TRBV4-1
J: TRBJ2-7
CDR3: ASSLPGRHEQY

V: TRBV2
J: TRBJ1-3
CDR3: ASSGRSRSGNTIY

V: TRBV6-1
J: TRBJ2-5
CDR3: ASSEGRYQETQY

V: TRBV2
J: TRBJ1-2
CDR3: ASSRRKDGYT

V: TRBV27
J: TRBJ1-1
CDR3: ASLTGTGGFRSRAF

V: TRBV12-3/TRBV12-4
J: TRBJ1-1
CDR3: ASSKSGREAF

V: TRBV27
J: TRBJ2-1
CDR3: ASSLGTSGIYNEQF

V: TRBV5-1
J: TRBJ2-1
CDR3: ASSLPSDEQF

V: TRBV11-1
J: TRBJ2-5
CDR3: ASSSPGQGQETQY

V: TRBV4-1
J: TRBJ2-3
CDR3: ASSQEVGWSTDTQY

V: TRBV7-2
J: TRBJ2-7
CDR3: ASSQRLAGSHEQY

V: TRBV11-2
J: TRBJ2-5
CDR3: ASSASGPGTQY

V: TRBV7-9
J: TRBJ1-5
CDR3: ASSGGWDQPQH

V: TRBV6-5
J: TRBJ2-1
CDR3: ASSIDSSFYNEQF

V: TRBV6-5
J: TRBJ2-7
CDR3: ATLGDFTYEQY

V: TRBV5-4
J: TRBJ2-2
CDR3: ASSLSAGGTGELF